Detailed here is one TCR beta chain. Its antigen remains undetermined. There are no base qualities to consult, and no much larger clone falls within one base. For sequencing of the TCRbeta CDR3 region, genomic DNA was extracted from the sorted cells. The immunoSEQ Assay was used to sequence the TCRbeta CDR3 regions. The immuneACCESS repertoire file appears here via TCRdb, limited to in-frame rearrangements. These files lack a portion of the clones; in checked studies, under half of the deficit traces to unresolved V genes, and the cause of the others is not known. Here the sample has approximately 47,000 clones; roughly 89% occur a single time. The leading ten clones occupy about 9.4% of the sample. This record comes from a study of OX40 agonist ivuxolimab in advanced cancers. Regarding the complete study: Ivuxolimab, which targeted the costimulatory receptor OX40 (CD134), was an agonistic, fully human IgG2 monoclonal antibody. The paper reports the monotherapy dose-escalation portion (N ≈ 52 patients) of the phase I ivuxolimab trial. Intravenous ivuxolimab was administered to patients every 2 weeks at six dose levels: 0.01, 0.1, 0.3, 1.5, 3 and 10 mg/kg. Among the approximately 50 dose-escalation patients, some 20 had hepatocellular carcinoma, roughly 15 melanoma, 9 renal cell carcinoma and 9 head and neck cancer. Peripheral TCRbeta sequencing aimed to test whether ivuxolimab altered TCR sequence diversity and caused clonal T-cell expansion. Partial responses occurred in three dose-escalation patients: two with cutaneous melanoma and one with hepatocellular carcinoma. Prior anti-PD-1, anti-PD-L1 or anti-CTLA-4 therapy was permitted, and checkpoint inhibitors had been received by around 39% of dose-escalation patients. The dose-escalation cohort was 82.7% male with a mean age of roughly 62 years, ranging from about 23 to 85. General study outcomes and caveats: Clonal expansion of both CD4+ and CD8+ blood T cells was observed from baseline to week 6 at doses 0.1 to 3.0 mg/kg. Low levels of normalized T-cell clonal expansion were also seen in some patients who did not respond. The antigen specificity of the clonally expanded peripheral T cells was not determined. In partial responders in the 0.1-3.0 mg/kg groups, normalized peripheral clonal expansion was found to be among the lowest, especially among CD8+ T cells. On average, CD8+ T cells showed more expanded clones than CD4+ T cells after ivuxolimab.

Including cysteine and phenylalanine, the CDR3 has 14 amino acids. CDR3 DNA is the only sequence kept; it has 42 bases, read in frame from the first base. According to the germline V gene, CDR1 reads SGDLS and CDR2 reads YYNGEE. V gives up 0 bases and J gives up 2 bases, and the segment between their germline ends measures 6 bases. The trial excluded patients who had a history of autoimmune disease or who were on systemic immunosuppression. Peripheral blood for TCR sequencing was collected from all dose cohorts at baseline, on cycle 4 day 1, and on cycle 7 day 1. The samples were drawn from a first-in-human, open-label, multicenter phase I dose-escalation trial of ivuxolimab. Adults with locally advanced or metastatic melanoma, renal cell carcinoma, hepatocellular carcinoma or head and neck squamous cell carcinoma were enrolled in the trial. Before TCR sequencing, CD4+ and CD8+ T cells were separately sorted from peripheral blood.

The sample here was CD4+ or CD8+ T cells sorted from blood, taken in a trial of the OX40 agonist ivuxolimab. The chain was built from TRBV9 and TRBJ1-5; TRBD1 is a weak D gene call, 5 bases matching. The sequence derives from an adult with an advanced solid tumor such as melanoma, head and neck, liver or kidney cancer. For the CDR3, the sequence is CASSVGGGNQPQHF. The nucleotide sequence is TGTGCCAGCAGCGTAGGGGGCGGCAATCAGCCCCAGCATTTT.